What follows are 7 T cell receptor beta chains derived from one specimen sequenced in a study of cytotoxic CD8 clonotypes in ibrutinib-treated CLL. The data were produced by immunoSEQ multiplex PCR, yet TCRdb's version contains in-frame clones alone and is incomplete. The sample lists around 250,000 clones, roughly 70% occurring once. Specimen: PBMCs, collected after 24 months of ibrutinib treatment. These receptors all stem from a human donor with chronic lymphocytic leukemia.

This chain connects TRBV7-8 to TRBJ1-6, with a tentative D call TRBD1 (5 bases). This CDR3 is 13 amino acids long. Trimming pared 3 bases from V and 9 bases from J, leaving 9 bases between. Germline lookup yields CDR1 SGHVS and CDR2 FQNEAQ. The CDR3 region has the DNA TGTGCCAGCAGCTTCGGGGCACTTTCACCCCTCCACTTT. Translating it yields CASSFGALSPLHF. Supplemented by reference TRBV7-8 and TRBJ1-6, the full variable domain reads GAGVSQSPRYKVAKRGQDVALRCDPISGHVSLFWYQQALGQGPEFLTYFQNEAQLDKSGLPSDRFFAERPEGSVSTLKIQRTQQEDSAVYLCASSFGALSPLHFGNGTRLTVT.

The rearrangement links TRBV7-9 to TRBJ2-3, with 9 bases fitting TRBD2. V shed 6 bases, J shed 4 bases, and the junction held 8 bases outside the gene matches. This CDR3 comprises 15 residues. Germline V gene lookup returns CDR1 SEHNR and CDR2 FQNEAQ (reference sequence). The CDR3 sequence is CASSPSGRRADTQYF. The DNA for the CDR3 is TGTGCCAGCAGTCCCAGCGGGAGGCGCGCAGATACGCAGTATTTT.

The chain combines TRBV5-1 with TRBJ2-5; TRBD1 matches 9 bases. This CDR3 is 15 amino acids long. The trim removed 4 bases at V and 5 bases at J, leaving 9 bases unmatched. CDR1 is SGHRS, CDR2 YFSETQ, per germline. Here the CDR3 DNA reads TGCGCCAGCAGCGGCGGGACAGGGAGGTCGGAGACCCAGTACTTC. Residues: CASSGGTGRSETQYF.

The sample holds one count of this clone. The chain is built from TRBV7-9 and TRBJ2-1; tentatively, D is TRBD2 (6 bases). The germline V and J ends were trimmed by 5 bases and 9 bases, with 8 bases remaining between them. Germline loops: CDR1 SEHNR, CDR2 FQNEAQ (reference sequence). This CDR3 comprises 11 residues. Written as DNA, the CDR3 is TGTGCCAGCAGCCCAGCGGGTGAGCAGTTCTTC. Encoded protein: CASSPAGEQFF.

The chain has TRBV7-3 and TRBJ1-2; 8 bases fit TRBD1. Germline V gene sequence: CDR1 SGHTA, CDR2 FQGTGA. The junction had 6 bases not matched to a gene; V was cut back by 4 bases and J by 8 bases. This CDR3 has 13 amino acids. CDR3 DNA sequence: TGTGCCAGCAGCTCCGACAGGGGAGGAGGCTACACCTTC. This encodes CASSSDRGGGYTF.

This clone was seen a handful of times. The CDR3 reads CASSLVESGELFF. The CDR3 nucleotides are TGCGCCAGCAGCTTGGTAGAATCCGGGGAGCTGTTTTTT. The V gene is TRBV5-1, the J gene TRBJ2-2; D remains unclear. The CDR3 contains 13 residues. With 0 bases removed from V and 6 bases from J, the gap between germline ends came to 6 bases. Germline CDR1 is SGHRS and CDR2 is YFSETQ.

J is TRBJ1-1 and V is TRBV29-1; D uncertain. The CDR3 is made up of 11 amino acids. V lost 4 bases, J lost 3 bases, and 6 bases lay in between. Germline V gene data show CDR1 as SQVTM and CDR2 as ANQGSEA. CDR3 sequence: CSVVRYTEAFF. CDR3 DNA sequence: TGCAGCGTTGTGCGGTACACTGAAGCTTTCTTT.